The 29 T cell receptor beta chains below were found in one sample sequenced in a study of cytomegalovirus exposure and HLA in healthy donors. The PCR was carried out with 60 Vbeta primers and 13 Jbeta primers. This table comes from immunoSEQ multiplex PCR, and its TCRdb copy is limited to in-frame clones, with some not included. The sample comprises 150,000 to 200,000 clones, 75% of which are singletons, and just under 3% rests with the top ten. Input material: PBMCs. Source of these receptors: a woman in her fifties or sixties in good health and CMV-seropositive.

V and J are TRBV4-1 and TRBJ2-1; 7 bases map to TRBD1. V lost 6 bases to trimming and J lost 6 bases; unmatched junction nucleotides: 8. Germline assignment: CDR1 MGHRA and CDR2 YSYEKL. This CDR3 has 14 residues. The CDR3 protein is CASSPDRARNEQFF. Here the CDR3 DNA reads TGCGCCAGCAGTCCCGACAGGGCTCGCAATGAGCAGTTCTTC.

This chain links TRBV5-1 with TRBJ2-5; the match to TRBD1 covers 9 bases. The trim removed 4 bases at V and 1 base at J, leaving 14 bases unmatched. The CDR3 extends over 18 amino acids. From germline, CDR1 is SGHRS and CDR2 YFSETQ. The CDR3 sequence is CASSPIGDLQGAQETQYF. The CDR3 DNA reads TGCGCCAGCAGCCCCATTGGAGATTTACAGGGGGCCCAAGAGACCCAGTACTTC.

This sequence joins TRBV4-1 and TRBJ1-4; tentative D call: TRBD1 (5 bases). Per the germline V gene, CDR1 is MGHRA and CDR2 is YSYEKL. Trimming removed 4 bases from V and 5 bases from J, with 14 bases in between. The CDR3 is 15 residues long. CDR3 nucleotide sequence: TGCGCCAGCAGCCGTGACGGGGGAAGGAATGAAAAACTGTTTTTT. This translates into CASSRDGGRNEKLFF.

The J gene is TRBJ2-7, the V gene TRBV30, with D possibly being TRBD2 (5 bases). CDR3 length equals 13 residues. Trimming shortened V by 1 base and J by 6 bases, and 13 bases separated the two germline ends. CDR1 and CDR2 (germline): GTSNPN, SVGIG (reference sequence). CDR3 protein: CAWSARLGSEQYF. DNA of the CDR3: TGTGCCTGGAGTGCCCGATTAGGGAGCGAGCAGTACTTC.

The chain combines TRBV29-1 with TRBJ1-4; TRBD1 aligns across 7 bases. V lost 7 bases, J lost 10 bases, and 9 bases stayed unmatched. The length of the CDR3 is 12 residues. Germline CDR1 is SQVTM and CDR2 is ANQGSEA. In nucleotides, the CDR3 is TGCAGCGCCCTGGAGGGGGCACGAAAACTGTTTTTT. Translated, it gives CSALEGARKLFF. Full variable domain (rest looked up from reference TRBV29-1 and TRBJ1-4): SAVISQKPSRDICQRGTSLTIQCQVDSQVTMMFWYRQQPGQSLTLIATANQGSEATYESGFVIDKFPISRPNLTFSTLTVSNMSPEDSSIYLCSALEGARKLFFGSGTQLSVL.

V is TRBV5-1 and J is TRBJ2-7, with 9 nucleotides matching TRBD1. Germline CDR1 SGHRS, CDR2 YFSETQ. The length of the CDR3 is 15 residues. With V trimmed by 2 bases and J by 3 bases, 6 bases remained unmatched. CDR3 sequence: CASSFGTGINYEQYF. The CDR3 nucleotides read TGCGCCAGCAGCTTCGGGACAGGGATTAACTACGAGCAGTACTTC. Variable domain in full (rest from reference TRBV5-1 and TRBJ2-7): KAGVTQTPRYLIKTRGQQVTLSCSPISGHRSVSWYQQTPGQGLQFLFEYFSETQRNKGNFPGRFSGRQFSNSRSEMNVSTLELGDSALYLCASSFGTGINYEQYFGPGTRLTVT.

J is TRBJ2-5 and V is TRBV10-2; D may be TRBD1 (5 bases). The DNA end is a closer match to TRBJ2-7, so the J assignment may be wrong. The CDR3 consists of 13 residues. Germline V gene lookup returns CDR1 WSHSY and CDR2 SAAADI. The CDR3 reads CASSADSPYEQYF. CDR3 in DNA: TGCGCCAGCAGTGCTGACAGCCCCTACGAGCAGTACTTC.

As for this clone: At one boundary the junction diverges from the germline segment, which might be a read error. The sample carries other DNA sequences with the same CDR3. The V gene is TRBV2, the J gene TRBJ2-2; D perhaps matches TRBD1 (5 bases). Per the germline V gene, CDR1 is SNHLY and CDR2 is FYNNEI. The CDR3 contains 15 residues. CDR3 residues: CASRQDSASVGELFF. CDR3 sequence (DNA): TGCGCCAGCAGACAAGACAGCGCTAGTGTCGGGGAGCTGTTTTTT.

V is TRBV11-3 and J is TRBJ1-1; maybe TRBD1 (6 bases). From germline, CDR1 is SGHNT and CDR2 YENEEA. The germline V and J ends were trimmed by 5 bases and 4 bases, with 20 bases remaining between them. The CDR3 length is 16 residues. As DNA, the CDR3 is TGTGCCAGCAGCGAAAAGAGTACAGGGAGGGGCACTGAAGCTTTCTTT. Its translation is CASSEKSTGRGTEAFF.

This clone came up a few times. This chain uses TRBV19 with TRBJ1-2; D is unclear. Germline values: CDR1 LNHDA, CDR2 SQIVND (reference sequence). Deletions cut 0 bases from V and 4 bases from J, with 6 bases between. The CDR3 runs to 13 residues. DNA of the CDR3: TGTGCCAGTAGTATAGAAACAGCCTATGGCTACACCTTC. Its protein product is CASSIETAYGYTF.

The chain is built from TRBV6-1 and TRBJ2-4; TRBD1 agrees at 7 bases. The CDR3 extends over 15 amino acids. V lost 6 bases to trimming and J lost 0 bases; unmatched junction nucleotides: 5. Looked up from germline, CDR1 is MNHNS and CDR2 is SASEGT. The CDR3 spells CASRRTGEAKNIQYF. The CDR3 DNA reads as TGTGCCAGCAGACGGACAGGCGAAGCCAAAAACATTCAGTACTTC.

CDR3 region: CARGNRQNTDTQYF. As DNA, the CDR3 is TGTGCCAGGGGAAATAGACAGAACACAGATACGCAGTATTTT. The J gene is TRBJ2-3, the V gene TRBV2; maybe TRBD1 (5 bases). V was pared by 9 bases and J by 2 bases, with 15 bases between. CDR1 is SNHLY, CDR2 FYNNEI, per germline. The CDR3 covers 14 residues.

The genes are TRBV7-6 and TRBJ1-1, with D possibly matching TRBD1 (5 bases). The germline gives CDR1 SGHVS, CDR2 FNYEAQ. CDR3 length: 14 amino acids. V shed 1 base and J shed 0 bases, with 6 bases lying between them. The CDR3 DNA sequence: TGTGCCAGCAGCTTAGGGACAATGAACACTGAAGCTTTCTTT. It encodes CASSLGTMNTEAFF. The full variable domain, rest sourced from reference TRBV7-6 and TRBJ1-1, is GAGVSQSPRYKVTKRGQDVALRCDPISGHVSLYWYRQALGQGPEFLTYFNYEAQQDKSGLPNDRFSAERPEGSISTLTIQRTEQRDSAMYRCASSLGTMNTEAFFGQGTRLTVV.

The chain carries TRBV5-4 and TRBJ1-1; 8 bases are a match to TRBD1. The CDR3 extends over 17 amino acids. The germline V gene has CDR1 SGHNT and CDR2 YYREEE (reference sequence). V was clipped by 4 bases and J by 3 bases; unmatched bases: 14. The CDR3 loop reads CASSGGQGASIYTEAFF. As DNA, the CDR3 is TGTGCCAGCAGCGGGGGCCAGGGGGCCAGTATCTACACTGAAGCTTTCTTT.

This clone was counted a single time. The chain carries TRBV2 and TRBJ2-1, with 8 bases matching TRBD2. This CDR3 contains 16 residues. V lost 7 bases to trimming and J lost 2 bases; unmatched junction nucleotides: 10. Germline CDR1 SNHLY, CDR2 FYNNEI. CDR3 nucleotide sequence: TGTGCCAGCACCCCAGGGGCGGGGGGAACCTACAATGAGCAGTTCTTC. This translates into CASTPGAGGTYNEQFF.

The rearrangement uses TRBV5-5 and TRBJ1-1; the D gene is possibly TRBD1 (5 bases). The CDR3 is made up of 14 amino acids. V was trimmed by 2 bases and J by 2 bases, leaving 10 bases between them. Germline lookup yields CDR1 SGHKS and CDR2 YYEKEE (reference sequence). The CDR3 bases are TGTGCCAGCAGCTTACAGACAGTTAACACTGAAGCTTTCTTT. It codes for CASSLQTVNTEAFF. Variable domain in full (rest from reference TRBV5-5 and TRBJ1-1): DAGVTQSPTHLIKTRGQQVTLRCSPISGHKSVSWYQQVLGQGPQFIFQYYEKEERGRGNFPDRFSARQFPNYSSELNVNALLLGDSALYLCASSLQTVNTEAFFGQGTRLTVV.

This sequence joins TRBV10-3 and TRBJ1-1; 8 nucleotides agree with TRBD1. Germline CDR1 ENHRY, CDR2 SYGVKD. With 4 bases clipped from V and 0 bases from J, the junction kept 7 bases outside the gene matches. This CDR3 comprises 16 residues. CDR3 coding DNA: TGTGCCATCAGTGTATTACCAGGGGGCTTGAACACTGAAGCTTTCTTT. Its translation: CAISVLPGGLNTEAFF.

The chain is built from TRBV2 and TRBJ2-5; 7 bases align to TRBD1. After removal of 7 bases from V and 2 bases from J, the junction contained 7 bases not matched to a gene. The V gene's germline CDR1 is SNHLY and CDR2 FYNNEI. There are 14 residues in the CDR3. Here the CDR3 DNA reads TGTGCCAGCACCCTACCGGGACAGCAAGAGACCCAGTACTTC. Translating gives CASTLPGQQETQYF. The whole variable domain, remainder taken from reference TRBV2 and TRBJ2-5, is EPEVTQTPSHQVTQMGQEVILRCVPISNHLYFYWYRQILGQKVEFLVSFYNNEISEKSEIFDDQFSVERPDGSNFTLKIRSTKLEDSAMYFCASTLPGQQETQYFGPGTRLLVL.

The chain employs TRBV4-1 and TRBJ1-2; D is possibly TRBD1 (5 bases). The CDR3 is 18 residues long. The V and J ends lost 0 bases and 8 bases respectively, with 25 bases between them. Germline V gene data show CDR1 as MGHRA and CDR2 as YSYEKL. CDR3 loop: CASSQDNLVAGWRGGYTF. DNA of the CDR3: TGCGCCAGCAGCCAAGACAATCTAGTAGCGGGCTGGAGGGGAGGCTACACCTTC.

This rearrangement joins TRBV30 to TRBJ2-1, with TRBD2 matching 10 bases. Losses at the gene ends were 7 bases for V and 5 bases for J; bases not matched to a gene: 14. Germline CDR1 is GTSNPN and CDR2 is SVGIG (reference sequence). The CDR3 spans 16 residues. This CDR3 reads CASGVAGGRWDNEQFF. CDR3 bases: TGTGCCTCCGGGGTAGCGGGGGGCCGTTGGGACAATGAGCAGTTCTTC. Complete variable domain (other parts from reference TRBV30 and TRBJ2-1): SQTIHQWPATLVQPVGSPLSLECTVEGTSNPNLYWYRQAAGRGLQLLFYSVGIGQISSEVPQNLSASRPQDRQFILSSKKLLLSDSGFYLCASGVAGGRWDNEQFFGPGTRLTVL.

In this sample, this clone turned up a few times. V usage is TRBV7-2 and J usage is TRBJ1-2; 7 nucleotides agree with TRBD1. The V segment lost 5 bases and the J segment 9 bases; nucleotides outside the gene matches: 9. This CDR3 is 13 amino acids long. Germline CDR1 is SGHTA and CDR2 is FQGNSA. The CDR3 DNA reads TGTGCCAGCAGCGTTGACAGGGAATCTCGCTACACCTTC. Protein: CASSVDRESRYTF. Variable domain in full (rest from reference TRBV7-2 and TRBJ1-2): GAGVSQSPSNKVTEKGKDVELRCDPISGHTALYWYRQSLGQGLEFLIYFQGNSAPDKSGLPSDRFSAERTGGSVSTLTIQRTQQEDSAVYLCASSVDRESRYTFGSGTRLTVV.

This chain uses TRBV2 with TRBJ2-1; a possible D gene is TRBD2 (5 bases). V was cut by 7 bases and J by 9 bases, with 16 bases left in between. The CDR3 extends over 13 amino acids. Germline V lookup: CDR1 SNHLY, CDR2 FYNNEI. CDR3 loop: CASTSTGFGEQFF. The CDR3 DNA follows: TGTGCCAGCACCAGTACGGGGTTCGGTGAGCAGTTCTTC.

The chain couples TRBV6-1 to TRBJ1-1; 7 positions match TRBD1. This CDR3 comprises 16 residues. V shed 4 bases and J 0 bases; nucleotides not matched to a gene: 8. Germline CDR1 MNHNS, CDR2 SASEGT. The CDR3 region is CASSAIRGVMNTEAFF. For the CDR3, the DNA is TGTGCCAGCAGTGCCATCAGGGGGGTCATGAACACTGAAGCTTTCTTT.

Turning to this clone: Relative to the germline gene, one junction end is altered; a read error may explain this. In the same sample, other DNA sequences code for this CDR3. CDR3 in amino acids: CASSPLDGQGTYGYTF. The CDR3 bases are TGTGCCAGCAGTCCCCTTGACGGACAGGGAACCTATGGCTACACTTTC. The rearrangement uses TRBV27 and TRBJ1-2; 8 bases align to TRBD1. The CDR3 is 16 residues long. In germline, CDR1 is MNHEY, CDR2 SMNVEV (reference sequence).

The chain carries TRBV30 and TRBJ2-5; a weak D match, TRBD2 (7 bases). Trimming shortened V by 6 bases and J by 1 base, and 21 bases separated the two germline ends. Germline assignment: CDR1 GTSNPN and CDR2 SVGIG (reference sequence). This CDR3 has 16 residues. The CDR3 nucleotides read TGTGCCTGCAAGGAGGGGGGGCTAGGAGGCCAAGAGACCCAGTACTTC. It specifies CACKEGGLGGQETQYF.

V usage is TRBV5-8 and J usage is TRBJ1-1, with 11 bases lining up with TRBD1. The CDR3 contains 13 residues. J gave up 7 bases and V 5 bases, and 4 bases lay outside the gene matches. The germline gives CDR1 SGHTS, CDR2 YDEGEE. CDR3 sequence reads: CASSRTGGSEAFF. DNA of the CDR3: TGTGCCAGCAGTCGGACAGGGGGCAGTGAAGCTTTCTTT.

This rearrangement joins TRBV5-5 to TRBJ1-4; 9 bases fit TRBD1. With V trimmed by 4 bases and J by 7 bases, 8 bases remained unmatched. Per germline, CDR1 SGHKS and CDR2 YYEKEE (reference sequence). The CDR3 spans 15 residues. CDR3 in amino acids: CASSVTGGAIEKLFF. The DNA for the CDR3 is TGTGCCAGCAGCGTTACAGGGGGCGCGATTGAAAAACTGTTTTTT.

The CDR3 sequence: CASSMGTGGQGGNQPQHF. The CDR3 DNA sequence: TGTGCCAGTAGTATGGGGACTGGGGGTCAAGGAGGCAATCAGCCCCAGCATTTT. V gene TRBV19 combines with J gene TRBJ1-5; tentative D call: TRBD1 (5 bases). V was trimmed by 3 bases and J by 2 bases, leaving 20 bases between them. CDR1 is LNHDA and CDR2 is SQIVND in the germline V gene (reference sequence). This CDR3 spans 18 amino acids. Filled out from reference TRBV19 and TRBJ1-5, the complete variable domain reads DGGITQSPKYLFRKEGQNVTLSCEQNLNHDAMYWYRQDPGQGLRLIYYSQIVNDFQKGDIAEGYSVSREKKESFPLTVTSAQKNPTAFYLCASSMGTGGQGGNQPQHFGDGTRLSIL.

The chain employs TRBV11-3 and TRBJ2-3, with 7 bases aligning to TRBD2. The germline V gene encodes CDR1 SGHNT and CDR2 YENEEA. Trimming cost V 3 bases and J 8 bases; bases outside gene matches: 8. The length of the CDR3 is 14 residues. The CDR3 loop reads CASSFAREGGTQYF. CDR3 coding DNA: TGTGCCAGCAGCTTTGCCAGGGAGGGTGGTACGCAGTATTTT.